This record covers a single TCR beta chain. The data stem from a study of cytomegalovirus exposure and HLA in healthy donors. Amplification used 60 Vbeta primers and 13 Jbeta primers. The authors' processing: It was a later analysis that counted around 85 million unique TCR beta chains, of which approximately 11 million were shared. Clones were read by immunoSEQ multiplex PCR, and TCRdb kept only the in-frame ones, dropping some. V and J calls and clone size are given by that table; D and trimming were obtained from the DNA. The sample data list some 43,000 clones. Sequenced material: PBMCs. This TCR derives from a woman aged 25 to 39 in good health and CMV-seronegative.

The CDR3 sequence: CASSSRGGSGANVLTF. CDR3 in DNA: TGTGCCAGCAGTTCCCGTGGGGGCTCAGGGGCCAACGTCCTGACTTTC. The chain carries TRBV6-6 and TRBJ2-6, with D maybe TRBD1 (6 bases). The CDR3 has 16 residues. V was clipped by 4 bases and J by 4 bases, with 14 bases between them. Germline CDR1 and CDR2: MNHNY and SVGAGI (reference sequence).